The present TCR beta chain was sequenced within a study of identical twins. TCRdb reprocessed the 5' RACE reads with MiXCR, giving one entry per CDR3 protein. The sample yields under 900,000 distinct CDR3 sequences, about 12% seen once. The V gene's germline CDR1 is ENHRY and CDR2 SYGVKD. V lost 3 bases and J lost 4; bases outside the gene matches: 1. The CDR3 has 15 amino acids. The data also belong to a second study, concerning yellow fever vaccine responses in identical twins.

The receptor was derived from a woman under 30 in good health. Sequencing used PBMCs. The V and J genes are TRBV10-3 and TRBJ2-3; 13 nucleotides match TRBD2. CDR3: CAISDGLAGADTQYF. In DNA, the CDR3 is TGTGCCATCAGTGATGGACTAGCGGGAGCAGATACGCAGTATTTT.